These 31 T cell receptor beta chains were all obtained from the same sample, sequenced in a study of cytomegalovirus exposure and HLA in healthy donors. Primers for the PCR totalled 60 Vbeta and 13 Jbeta. Using immunoSEQ multiplex PCR, the repertoire was profiled, and TCRdb retains in-frame clones only, with some absent. The sample comprises roughly 180,000 clones, approximately 85% of which are singletons, and more than 1.5% rests with the top ten. Sequences were obtained from PBMCs. All receptors come from a girl under 18 in good health and CMV-seropositive.

This clone was seen once. V gene TRBV18 combines with J gene TRBJ2-7; 7 nucleotides align to TRBD1. CDR3 length: 13 amino acids. The V gene's germline CDR1 is KGHSH and CDR2 LQKENI. The ends lost 5 bases at V and 2 bases at J; junction bases unmatched: 3. CDR3 sequence reads: CASSTGTAYEQYF. DNA for the CDR3: TGTGCCAGCTCAACAGGGACAGCCTACGAGCAGTACTTC.

The chain has TRBV27 and TRBJ2-3; D is undetermined. The V end lost 4 bases, the J end lost 2 bases, and 10 bases lay between the germline ends. CDR1 is MNHEY, CDR2 SMNVEV, per germline (reference sequence). The CDR3 contains 14 residues. The CDR3, as DNA: TGTGCCAGCAGTTATGGGCCTGACACAGATACGCAGTATTTT. Amino acid sequence: CASSYGPDTDTQYF.

The chain carries TRBV11-3 and TRBJ2-3; maybe TRBD2 (6 bases). This CDR3 has 13 residues. V lost 5 bases and J lost 6, with 12 bases in between. CDR1 SGHNT and CDR2 YENEEA come from the germline V gene. CDR3 sequence: CASSKREWDTQYF. Here the CDR3 DNA reads TGTGCCAGCAGCAAACGGGAGTGGGATACGCAGTATTTT.

This chain connects TRBV27 to TRBJ1-5, with 8 bases identical to TRBD1. V lost 6 bases to trimming and J lost 0 bases; unmatched junction nucleotides: 10. This CDR3 region has 17 residues. CDR1 and CDR2 from the germline V gene are MNHEY and SMNVEV (reference sequence). CDR3: CASSYTGGPYSNQPQHF. For the CDR3, the DNA is TGTGCCAGCAGCTATACAGGGGGTCCATATAGCAATCAGCCCCAGCATTTT.

The chain joins TRBV12-5 to TRBJ1-5, with 9 bases matching TRBD1. V lost 0 bases and J lost 4; bases outside the gene matches: 7. The CDR3 covers 17 residues. The V gene's germline CDR1 is LGHNT and CDR2 FRNRAP. The chain's CDR3 is CASGLVPGQGLNQPQHF. The CDR3 DNA reads TGTGCTAGTGGTTTGGTACCGGGACAGGGACTAAATCAGCCCCAGCATTTT.

The chain combines TRBV10-3 with TRBJ1-1, with 10 bases fitting TRBD1. Germline CDR1 is ENHRY and CDR2 is SYGVKD. V was clipped by 6 bases and J by 1 base; unmatched bases: 2. This CDR3 is built from 14 residues. The CDR3 region has the DNA TGTGCCATCAGCGGACAGGGGGGGAACACTGAAGCTTTCTTT. The encoded protein is CAISGQGGNTEAFF.

In this sample, this clone turned up once. The chain combines TRBV30 with TRBJ1-2; a weak D match, TRBD1 (5 bases). From germline, CDR1 is GTSNPN and CDR2 SVGIG (reference sequence). The CDR3 is 16 amino acids. V dropped 4 bases and J dropped 0 bases, with 18 bases sitting between them. The CDR3 bases are TGTGCCTGGACCCGGGGGGGTTCGCCATCTAACTATGGCTACACCTTC. Translated, it gives CAWTRGGSPSNYGYTF.

The chain combines TRBV5-6 with TRBJ2-5; 7 bases agree with TRBD2. V trimming: 1 base; J trimming: 2 bases; junction bases outside the gene matches: 11. The CDR3 length is 17 residues. CDR1 and CDR2 from the germline V gene are SGHDT and YYEEEE. CDR3 in DNA: TGTGCCAGCAGCTTGCCCGGGTGGGGCGGGGGACAAGAGACCCAGTACTTC. Translating gives CASSLPGWGGGQETQYF.

This clone was recorded only once. The DNA for the CDR3 is TGTGCCAGCAGCTTATTGGGCCCTCAAGAGACCCAGTACTTC. Protein sequence: CASSLLGPQETQYF. The chain employs TRBV11-2 and TRBJ2-5, with D unclear. V gave up 2 bases and J gave up 2 bases, with 9 bases separating them. CDR1 SGHAT and CDR2 FQNNGV come from the germline V gene. The CDR3 totals 14 residues.

V gene TRBV5-1 combines with J gene TRBJ2-2, with TRBD2 identical over 12 bases. CDR1 is SGHRS, CDR2 YFSETQ, per germline. V lost 4 bases, J lost 2 bases, and 3 bases stayed unmatched. The CDR3 runs to 16 residues. CDR3 coding DNA: TGCGCCAGCAGCGAGACTAGCGGGGGAAACACCGGGGAGCTGTTTTTT. It codes for CASSETSGGNTGELFF.

The J gene is TRBJ1-6, the V gene TRBV7-2; D gene ambiguous. CDR3 length: 12 amino acids. The germline gives CDR1 SGHTA, CDR2 FQGNSA. Between the trimmed V and J ends, which lost 3 bases and 11 bases, there was a span of 8 bases. The CDR3 region is CASSFSVAPLHF. The CDR3 DNA is TGTGCCAGCAGCTTCAGTGTGGCACCCCTCCACTTT.

The chain combines TRBV29-1 with TRBJ2-3; D possibly corresponds to TRBD2 (5 bases). The germline V and J ends were trimmed by 5 bases and 0 bases, with 15 bases remaining between them. The CDR3 is 15 residues long. Germline V gene lookup returns CDR1 SQVTM and CDR2 ANQGSEA. CDR3 amino acids: CSVRIDYLSTDTQYF. The DNA of the CDR3 is TGCAGCGTTAGAATTGACTACCTCAGCACAGATACGCAGTATTTT.

The count of this clone is one. V and J are TRBV5-1 and TRBJ1-1; 7 bases line up with TRBD1. Germline assignment: CDR1 SGHRS and CDR2 YFSETQ. Trimming cost V 4 bases and J 2 bases; bases outside gene matches: 14. This CDR3 is 17 amino acids long. CDR3 bases: TGCGCCAGCAGCGTTGGCGACAGGGTCTTAGGTAACACTGAAGCTTTCTTT. Translation: CASSVGDRVLGNTEAFF.

This chain connects TRBV11-3 to TRBJ2-2; D unresolved. Germline CDR1 reads SGHNT; CDR2 reads YENEEA. The CDR3 covers 14 residues. V was shortened by 1 base and J by 4 bases, with 7 bases between the two germline ends. CDR3 in amino acids: CASSLGPGTGELFF. As DNA, the CDR3 is TGTGCCAGCAGCTTAGGGCCTGGCACCGGGGAGCTGTTTTTT.

The DNA of the CDR3 is TGTGCCAGCAGGGAGGACAGGGCAGGTGGCTACACCTTC. This codes for CASREDRAGGYTF. The chain links TRBV5-6 to TRBJ1-2, with 8 bases that match TRBD1. The CDR3 is 13 amino acids. Germline V gene data show CDR1 as SGHDT and CDR2 as YYEEEE. V dropped 5 bases and J dropped 7; count of bases not matched to a gene: 7. Variable domain in full (rest from reference TRBV5-6 and TRBJ1-2): DAGVTQSPTHLIKTRGQQVTLRCSPKSGHDTVSWYQQALGQGPQFIFQYYEEEERQRGNFPDRFSGHQFPNYSSELNVNALLLGDSALYLCASREDRAGGYTFGSGTRLTVV.

This chain uses TRBV4-1 with TRBJ1-4, with 7 bases that match TRBD1. Trimming cost V 3 bases and J 0 bases; bases outside gene matches: 16. Germline CDR1 reads MGHRA; CDR2 reads YSYEKL. The CDR3 extends over 20 amino acids. CDR3 coding DNA: TGCGCCAGCAGCCACCTAAGACCGGGACAGAGGAATGCAACTAATGAAAAACTGTTTTTT. This encodes CASSHLRPGQRNATNEKLFF.

This chain uses TRBV11-3 with TRBJ1-1; D not resolved. Looked up from germline, CDR1 is SGHNT and CDR2 is YENEEA. This CDR3 is 12 amino acids long. The V end was cut by 1 base, the J end by 5 bases, with 5 bases between. CDR3 amino acids: CASSLVGTEAFF. In DNA form, the CDR3 reads TGTGCCAGCAGCTTAGTCGGGACTGAAGCTTTCTTT.

CDR3 coding DNA: TGCGCCAGCAGTGAGGGGATCGGGGGCACTGAAGCTTTCTTT. Translation gives CASSEGIGGTEAFF. The V gene is TRBV10-1, the J gene TRBJ1-1, with a possible D match to TRBD1 (5 bases). The V and J ends lost 2 bases and 4 bases respectively, with 11 bases between them. The CDR3 extends over 14 amino acids. Germline CDR1 is WNHNN and CDR2 is SYGVQD (reference sequence).

This chain links TRBV29-1 with TRBJ2-5; 7 bases align to TRBD1. This CDR3 spans 12 amino acids. V gave up 6 bases and J gave up 5 bases; unmatched junction bases: 6. Germline CDR1 SQVTM, CDR2 ANQGSEA. The CDR3 spells CSVGATGETQYF. The CDR3 nucleotides read TGCAGCGTAGGGGCGACAGGGGAGACCCAGTACTTC.

This chain links TRBV11-2 with TRBJ2-3, with 10 bases lining up with TRBD2. V trimming: 6 bases; J trimming: 2 bases; junction bases outside the gene matches: 8. Germline loops: CDR1 SGHAT, CDR2 FQNNGV. The CDR3 totals 16 residues. In nucleotides, the CDR3 is TGTGCCAGCAGACCTCCGGGACTAGCGTACACAGATACGCAGTATTTT. This sequence encodes CASRPPGLAYTDTQYF.

The chain links TRBV11-3 to TRBJ2-2; D ambiguous. Germline-derived CDR1 and CDR2 are SGHNT and YENEEA. CDR3 length equals 12 residues. The V end was cut by 2 bases, the J end by 7 bases, with 5 bases between. The CDR3 DNA is TGTGCCAGCAGCTTAATCTACGGGGAGCTGTTTTTT. The encoded protein is CASSLIYGELFF.

The J gene is TRBJ2-1, the V gene TRBV6-4; TRBD1 matches 7 bases. After removal of 5 bases from V and 4 bases from J, the junction contained 5 bases not matched to a gene. The germline CDR1 and CDR2 sequences are MRHNA and SNTAGT. The CDR3 is 14 residues long. CDR3: CASSRDRGYNEQFF. CDR3 DNA sequence: TGTGCCAGCAGTAGGGACAGAGGGTACAATGAGCAGTTCTTC.

J is TRBJ2-7 and V is TRBV6-5, with D tentatively TRBD1 (6 bases). The V and J ends lost 1 base and 6 bases respectively, with 10 bases between them. Germline CDR1 MNHEY, CDR2 SVGAGI. This CDR3 has 13 amino acids. The CDR3, as DNA: TGTGCCAGCAGTTACTTACAGGGCGGCGAGCAGTACTTC. Protein: CASSYLQGGEQYF.

The V call is TRBV5-5, the J call TRBJ1-2; TRBD1 agrees at 10 bases. Germline loops: CDR1 SGHKS, CDR2 YYEKEE (reference sequence). Trimming at V came to 0 bases and at J to 8 bases, leaving 10 bases not matched to a gene. There are 16 residues in the CDR3. The CDR3 sequence: CASSLEGGTGAGGYTF. In nucleotides, the CDR3 is TGTGCCAGCAGCTTGGAAGGAGGGACAGGGGCGGGCGGCTACACCTTC.

This clone has a single count. The chain uses TRBV19 and TRBJ2-1; D might be TRBD2 (5 bases). Trimming pared 3 bases from V and 0 bases from J, leaving 9 bases between. Germline assignment: CDR1 LNHDA and CDR2 SQIVND (reference sequence). The CDR3 covers 15 residues. The DNA of the CDR3 is TGTGCCAGTAGTATGATTGGGAGCTCCTACAATGAGCAGTTCTTC. Translation: CASSMIGSSYNEQFF.

The chain employs TRBV27 and TRBJ2-7; 7 bases are shared with TRBD2. Trimming cost V 0 bases and J 1 base; bases outside gene matches: 6. The germline gives CDR1 MNHEY, CDR2 SMNVEV (reference sequence). The CDR3 is made up of 16 amino acids. The CDR3 loop is CASSLSGGYTSYEQYF. CDR3 coding DNA: TGTGCCAGCAGTTTATCGGGGGGGTACACATCCTACGAGCAGTACTTC.

This chain connects TRBV7-9 to TRBJ2-7, with a tentative D call TRBD2 (7 bases). This CDR3 comprises 16 residues. Germline V gene data show CDR1 as SEHNR and CDR2 as FQNEAQ (reference sequence). V was cut by 4 bases and J by 5 bases, with 21 bases left in between. The DNA of the CDR3 is TGTGCCAGCAGCTCCCGAGGGGGGGCTGTGAAGAACGAGCAGTACTTC. Translating gives CASSSRGGAVKNEQYF. Variable domain in full (rest from reference TRBV7-9 and TRBJ2-7): DTGVSQNPRHKITKRGQNVTFRCDPISEHNRLYWYRQTLGQGPEFLTYFQNEAQLEKSRLLSDRFSAERPKGSFSTLEIQRTEQGDSAMYLCASSSRGGAVKNEQYFGPGTRLTVT.

This clone was recorded a few times. CDR3 region: CASSLGWVNEQFF. DNA for the CDR3: TGTGCCAGCAGCTTGGGCTGGGTCAATGAGCAGTTCTTC. The genes are TRBV27 and TRBJ2-1; D gene ambiguous. This CDR3 comprises 13 residues. CDR1 and CDR2 from the germline V gene are MNHEY and SMNVEV (reference sequence). The germline V and J ends were trimmed by 6 bases and 6 bases, with 12 bases remaining between them.

The CDR3, as DNA: TGTGCCAGCAGCCCGATGGACAGGGCGGGGAGCACTGAAGCTTTCTTT. As protein: CASSPMDRAGSTEAFF. The chain uses TRBV11-2 and TRBJ1-1; 8 positions agree with TRBD1. CDR1 and CDR2 from the germline V gene are SGHAT and FQNNGV. V gave up 5 bases and J gave up 4 bases; unmatched junction bases: 12. The CDR3 consists of 16 residues.

This clone has just a few counts. The chain combines TRBV11-2 with TRBJ1-4; D not resolved. V was trimmed by 2 bases and J by 0 bases, leaving 13 bases between them. CDR3 length equals 17 residues. The germline CDR1 and CDR2 sequences are SGHAT and FQNNGV. CDR3 sequence: CASSLTSAGTTNEKLFF. The CDR3 nucleotides are TGTGCCAGCAGCTTAACCTCCGCCGGGACAACTAATGAAAAACTGTTTTTT.

This clone was seen just once. V usage is TRBV5-4 and J usage is TRBJ2-3, with 9 bases fitting TRBD2. J was trimmed by 0 bases and V by 10 bases; bases with no gene match: 9. Per the germline V gene, CDR1 is SGHNT and CDR2 is YYREEE (reference sequence). This CDR3 spans 15 amino acids. The CDR3 here is CAVARGGLSTDTQYF. CDR3 in DNA: TGTGCCGTCGCGCGGGGGGGCTTGAGCACAGATACGCAGTATTTT.